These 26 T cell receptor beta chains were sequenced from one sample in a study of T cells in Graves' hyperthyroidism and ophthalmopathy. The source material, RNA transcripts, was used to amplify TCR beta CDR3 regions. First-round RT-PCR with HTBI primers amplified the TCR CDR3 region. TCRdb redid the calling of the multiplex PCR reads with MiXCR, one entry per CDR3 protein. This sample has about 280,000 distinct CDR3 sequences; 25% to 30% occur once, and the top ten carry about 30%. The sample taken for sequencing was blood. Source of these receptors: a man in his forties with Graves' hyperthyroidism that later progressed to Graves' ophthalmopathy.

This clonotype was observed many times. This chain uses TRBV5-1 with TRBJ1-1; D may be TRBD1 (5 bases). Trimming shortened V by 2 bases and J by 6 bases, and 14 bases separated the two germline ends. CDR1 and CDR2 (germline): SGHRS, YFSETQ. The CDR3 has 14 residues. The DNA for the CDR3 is TGCGCCAGCAGCTTCATTCAGGGATCCTCTGAAGCTTTCTTT. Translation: CASSFIQGSSEAFF.

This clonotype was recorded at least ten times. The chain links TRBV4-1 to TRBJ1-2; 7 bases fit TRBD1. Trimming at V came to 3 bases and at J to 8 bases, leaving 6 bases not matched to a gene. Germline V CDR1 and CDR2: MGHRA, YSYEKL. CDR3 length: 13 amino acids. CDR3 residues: CASSHTTGDGYTF. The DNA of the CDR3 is TGCGCCAGCAGCCACACTACAGGGGACGGCTACACCTTC.

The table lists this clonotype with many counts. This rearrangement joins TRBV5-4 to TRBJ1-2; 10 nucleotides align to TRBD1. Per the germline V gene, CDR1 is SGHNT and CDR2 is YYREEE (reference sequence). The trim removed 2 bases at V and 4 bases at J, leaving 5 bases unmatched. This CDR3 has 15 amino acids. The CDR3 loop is CASSFMGTGAYGYTF. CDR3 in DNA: TGTGCCAGCAGCTTTATGGGGACAGGGGCCTATGGCTACACCTTC.

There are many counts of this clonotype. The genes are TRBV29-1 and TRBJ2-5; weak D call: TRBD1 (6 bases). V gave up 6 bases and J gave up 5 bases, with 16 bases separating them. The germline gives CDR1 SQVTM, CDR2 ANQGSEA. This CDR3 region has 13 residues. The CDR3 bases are TGCAGCGTGCCATTAGAGGGGGTTGAGACCCAGTACTTC. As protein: CSVPLEGVETQYF.

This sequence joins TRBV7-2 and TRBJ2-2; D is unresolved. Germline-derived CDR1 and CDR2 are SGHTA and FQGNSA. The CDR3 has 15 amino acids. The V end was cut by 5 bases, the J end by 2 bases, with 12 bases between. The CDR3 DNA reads TGTGCCAGCAGCCGCTATACTCGTAACACCGGGGAGCTGTTTTTT. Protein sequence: CASSRYTRNTGELFF.

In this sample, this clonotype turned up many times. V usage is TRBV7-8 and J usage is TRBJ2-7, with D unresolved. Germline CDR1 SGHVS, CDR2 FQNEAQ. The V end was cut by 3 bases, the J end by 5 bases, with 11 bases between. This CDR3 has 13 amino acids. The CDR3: CASSFTQSHEQYF. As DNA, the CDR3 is TGTGCCAGCAGCTTTACCCAGTCCCACGAGCAGTACTTC.

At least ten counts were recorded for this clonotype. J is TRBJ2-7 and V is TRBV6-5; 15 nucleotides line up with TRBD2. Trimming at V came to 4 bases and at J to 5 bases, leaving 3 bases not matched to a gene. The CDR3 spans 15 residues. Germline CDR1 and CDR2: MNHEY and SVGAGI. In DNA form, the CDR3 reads TGTGCCAGCAGTTCTGGGACTAGCGGGAGGAACGAGCAGTACTTC. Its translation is CASSSGTSGRNEQYF.

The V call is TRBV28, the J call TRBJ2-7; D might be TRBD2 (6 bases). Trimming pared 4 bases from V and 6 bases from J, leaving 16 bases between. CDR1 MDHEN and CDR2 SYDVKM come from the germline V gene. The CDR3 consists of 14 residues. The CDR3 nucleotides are TGTGCCAGCAGTTCCCCGGGACCGGAGGGCGAGCAGTACTTC. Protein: CASSSPGPEGEQYF.

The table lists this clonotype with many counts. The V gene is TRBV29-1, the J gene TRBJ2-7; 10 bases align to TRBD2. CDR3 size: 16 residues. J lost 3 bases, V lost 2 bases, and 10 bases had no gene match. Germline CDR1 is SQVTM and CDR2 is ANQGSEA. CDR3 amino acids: CSVERGTGTSDYEQYF. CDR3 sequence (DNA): TGCAGCGTTGAACGAGGGACCGGGACTAGCGACTACGAGCAGTACTTC.

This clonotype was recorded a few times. CDR3: CASSQVSRDRQYF. CDR3 nucleotide sequence: TGCGCCAGCAGCCAAGTTTCTCGGGACAGGCAGTACTTC. This chain connects TRBV4-1 to TRBJ2-7; TRBD1 aligns across 7 bases. CDR1 and CDR2 (germline): MGHRA, YSYEKL. V was pared by 1 base and J by 9 bases, with 6 bases of the junction left unmatched. This CDR3 spans 13 amino acids.

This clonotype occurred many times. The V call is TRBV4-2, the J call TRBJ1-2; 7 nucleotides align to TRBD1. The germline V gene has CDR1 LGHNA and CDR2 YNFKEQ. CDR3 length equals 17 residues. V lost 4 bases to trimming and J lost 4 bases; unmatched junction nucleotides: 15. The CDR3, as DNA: TGTGCCAGCAGCCCCTACACCCGGGACAGCAGACTCTATGGCTACACCTTC. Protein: CASSPYTRDSRLYGYTF.

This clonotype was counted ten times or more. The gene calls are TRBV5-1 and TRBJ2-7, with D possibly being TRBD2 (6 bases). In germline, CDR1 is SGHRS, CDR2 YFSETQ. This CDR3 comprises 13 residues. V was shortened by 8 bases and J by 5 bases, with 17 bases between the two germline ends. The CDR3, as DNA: TGCGCCAGTAGGGTCCGGGGGAAGGACGAGCAGTACTTC. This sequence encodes CASRVRGKDEQYF.

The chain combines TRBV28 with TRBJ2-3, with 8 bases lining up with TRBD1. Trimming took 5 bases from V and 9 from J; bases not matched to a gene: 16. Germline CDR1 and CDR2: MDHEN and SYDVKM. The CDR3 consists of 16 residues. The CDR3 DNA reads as TGTGCCAGCAGTACCACAGGGGGTTGGAGCATCGTAACGCAGTATTTT. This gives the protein CASSTTGGWSIVTQYF.

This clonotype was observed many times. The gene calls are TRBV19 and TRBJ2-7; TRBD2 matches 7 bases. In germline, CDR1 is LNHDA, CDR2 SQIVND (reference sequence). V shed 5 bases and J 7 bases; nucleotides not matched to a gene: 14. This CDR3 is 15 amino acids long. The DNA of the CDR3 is TGTGCCAGTAGTCTAAGCGGGACGGGGCCGAGAGAGCAGTACTTC. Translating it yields CASSLSGTGPREQYF.

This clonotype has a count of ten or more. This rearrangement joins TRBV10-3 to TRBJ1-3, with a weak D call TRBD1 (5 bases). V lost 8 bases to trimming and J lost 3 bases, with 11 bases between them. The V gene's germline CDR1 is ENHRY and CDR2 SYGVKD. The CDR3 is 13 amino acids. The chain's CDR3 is CAIARDDGNTIYF. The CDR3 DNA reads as TGTGCCATCGCCAGGGACGATGGAAACACCATATATTTT.

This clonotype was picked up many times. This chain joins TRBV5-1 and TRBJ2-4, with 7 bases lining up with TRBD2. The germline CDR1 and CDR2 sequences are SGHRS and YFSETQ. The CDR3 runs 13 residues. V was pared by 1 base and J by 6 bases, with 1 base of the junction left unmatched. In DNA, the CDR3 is TGCGCCAGCAGCTTGTCTAGCGGAAACATTCAGTACTTC. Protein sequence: CASSLSSGNIQYF.

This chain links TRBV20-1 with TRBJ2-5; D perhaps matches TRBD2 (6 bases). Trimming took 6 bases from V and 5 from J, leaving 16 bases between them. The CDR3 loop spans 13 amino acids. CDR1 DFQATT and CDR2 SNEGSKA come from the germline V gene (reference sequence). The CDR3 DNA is TGCAGTGCCTTATGGGGGGAGAGGGAGACCCAGTACTTC. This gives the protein CSALWGERETQYF.

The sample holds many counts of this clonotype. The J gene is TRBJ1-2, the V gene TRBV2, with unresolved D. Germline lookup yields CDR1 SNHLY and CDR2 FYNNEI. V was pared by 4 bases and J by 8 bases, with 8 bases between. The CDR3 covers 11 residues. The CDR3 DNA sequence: TGTGCCAGCAGTGTAGTTTGGGGCTACACCTTC. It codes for CASSVVWGYTF.

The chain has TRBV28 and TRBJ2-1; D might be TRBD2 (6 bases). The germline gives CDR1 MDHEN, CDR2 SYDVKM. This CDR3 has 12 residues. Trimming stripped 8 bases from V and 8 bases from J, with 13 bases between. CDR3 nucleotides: TGTGCCAGCTCGGGCGGGGCCGATGAGCAGTTCTTC. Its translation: CASSGGADEQFF. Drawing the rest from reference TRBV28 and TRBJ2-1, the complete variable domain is DVKVTQSSRYLVKRTGEKVFLECVQDMDHENMFWYRQDPGLGLRLIYFSYDVKMKEKGDIPEGYSVSREKKERFSLILESASTNQTSMYLCASSGGADEQFFGPGTRLTVL.

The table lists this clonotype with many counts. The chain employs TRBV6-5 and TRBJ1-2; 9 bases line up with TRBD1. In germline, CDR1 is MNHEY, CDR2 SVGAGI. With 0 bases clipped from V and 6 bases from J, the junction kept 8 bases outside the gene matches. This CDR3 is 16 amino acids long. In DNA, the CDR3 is TGTGCCAGCAGTTACTCGAGGGGGGGACAGGGAGATGGCTACACCTTC. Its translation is CASSYSRGGQGDGYTF.

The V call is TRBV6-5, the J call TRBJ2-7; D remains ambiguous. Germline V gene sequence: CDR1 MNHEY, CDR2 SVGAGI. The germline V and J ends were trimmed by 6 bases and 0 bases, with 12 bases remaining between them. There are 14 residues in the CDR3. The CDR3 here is CASRSSSSSYEQYF. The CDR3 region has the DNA TGTGCCAGCAGGTCATCCAGTAGCTCCTACGAGCAGTACTTC.

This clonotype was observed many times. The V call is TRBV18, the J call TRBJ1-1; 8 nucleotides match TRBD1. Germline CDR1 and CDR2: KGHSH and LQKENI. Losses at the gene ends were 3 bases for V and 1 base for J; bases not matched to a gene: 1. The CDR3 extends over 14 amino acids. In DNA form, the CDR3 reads TGTGCCAGCTCACCGACAGGGGAGAACACTGAAGCTTTCTTT. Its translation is CASSPTGENTEAFF.

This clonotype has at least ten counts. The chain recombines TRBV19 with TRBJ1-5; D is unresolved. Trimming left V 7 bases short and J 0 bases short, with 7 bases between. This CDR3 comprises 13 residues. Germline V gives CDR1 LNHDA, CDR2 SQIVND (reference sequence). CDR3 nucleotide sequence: TGTGCCAGTAACGTCGCTAGCAATCAGCCCCAGCATTTT. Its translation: CASNVASNQPQHF.

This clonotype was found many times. DNA for the CDR3: TGCAGTGCTAGAGGTGGGACCGATCAGCCCCAGCATTTT. Protein product: CSARGGTDQPQHF. This chain links TRBV20-1 with TRBJ1-5; D possibly corresponds to TRBD1 (5 bases). The V end lost 1 base, the J end lost 5 bases, and 9 bases lay between the germline ends. The CDR3 runs 13 residues. Germline V CDR1 and CDR2: DFQATT, SNEGSKA (reference sequence).

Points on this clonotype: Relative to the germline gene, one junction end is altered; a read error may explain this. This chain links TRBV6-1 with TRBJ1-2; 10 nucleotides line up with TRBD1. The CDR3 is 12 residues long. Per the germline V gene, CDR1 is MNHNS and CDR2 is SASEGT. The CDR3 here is CASSSPWDRGRF. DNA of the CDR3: TGTGCCAGCAGCTCCCCCTGGGACAGGGGCCGATTC.

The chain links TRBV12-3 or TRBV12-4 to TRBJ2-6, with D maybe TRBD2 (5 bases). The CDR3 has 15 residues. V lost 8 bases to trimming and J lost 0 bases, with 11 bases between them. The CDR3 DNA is TGTGCCAGCGAGGGCATTAACTCTGGGGCCAACGTCCTGACTTTC. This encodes CASEGINSGANVLTF.